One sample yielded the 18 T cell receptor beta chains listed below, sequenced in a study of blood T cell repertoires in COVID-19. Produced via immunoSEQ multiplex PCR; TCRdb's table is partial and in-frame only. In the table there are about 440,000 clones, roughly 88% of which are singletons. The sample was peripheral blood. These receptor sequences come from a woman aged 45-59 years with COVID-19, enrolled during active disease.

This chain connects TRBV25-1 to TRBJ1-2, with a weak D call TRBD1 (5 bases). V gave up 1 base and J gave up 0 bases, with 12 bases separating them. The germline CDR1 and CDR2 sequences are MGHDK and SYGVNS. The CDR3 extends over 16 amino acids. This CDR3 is CASSESGGAPNYGYTF. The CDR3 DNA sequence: TGTGCCAGCAGTGAATCGGGAGGGGCCCCTAACTATGGCTACACCTTC.

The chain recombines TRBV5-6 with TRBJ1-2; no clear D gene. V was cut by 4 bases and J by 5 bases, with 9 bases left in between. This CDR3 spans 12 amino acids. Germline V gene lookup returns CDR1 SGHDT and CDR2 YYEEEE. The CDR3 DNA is TGTGCCAGCAGCCTTGCCAGTTATGGCTACACCTTC. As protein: CASSLASYGYTF. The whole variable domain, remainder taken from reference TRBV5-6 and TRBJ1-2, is DAGVTQSPTHLIKTRGQQVTLRCSPKSGHDTVSWYQQALGQGPQFIFQYYEEEERQRGNFPDRFSGHQFPNYSSELNVNALLLGDSALYLCASSLASYGYTFGSGTRLTVV.

CDR3 sequence reads: CASSPGQRGYGYTF. The CDR3 bases are TGTGCCAGCAGCCCGGGACAGAGGGGCTATGGCTACACCTTC. The chain carries TRBV7-8 and TRBJ1-2, with 7 bases fitting TRBD1. Germline loops: CDR1 SGHVS, CDR2 FQNEAQ. V gave up 5 bases and J gave up 4 bases; unmatched junction bases: 7. The CDR3 has 14 amino acids.

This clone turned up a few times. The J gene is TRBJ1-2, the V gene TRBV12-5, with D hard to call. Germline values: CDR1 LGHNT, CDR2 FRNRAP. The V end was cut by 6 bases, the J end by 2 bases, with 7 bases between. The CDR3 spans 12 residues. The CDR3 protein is CASGWQNYGYTF. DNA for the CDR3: TGTGCTAGTGGATGGCAGAACTATGGCTACACCTTC.

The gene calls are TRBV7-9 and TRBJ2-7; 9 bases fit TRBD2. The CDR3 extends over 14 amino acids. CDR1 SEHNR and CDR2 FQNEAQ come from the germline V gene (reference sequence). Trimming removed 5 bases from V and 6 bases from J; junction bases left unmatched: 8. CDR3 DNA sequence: TGTGCCAGCAGCCGGATTAGCGGGGGCCTCGAGCAGTACTTC. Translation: CASSRISGGLEQYF.

The CDR3 loop reads CASRMTGDTEAFF. DNA of the CDR3: TGCGCCAGCAGGATGACAGGGGACACTGAAGCTTTCTTT. V and J are TRBV10-1 and TRBJ1-1; TRBD1 matches at 8 bases. CDR1 and CDR2 (germline): WNHNN, SYGVQD (reference sequence). V dropped 6 bases and J dropped 3; count of bases not matched to a gene: 3. This CDR3 has 13 residues.

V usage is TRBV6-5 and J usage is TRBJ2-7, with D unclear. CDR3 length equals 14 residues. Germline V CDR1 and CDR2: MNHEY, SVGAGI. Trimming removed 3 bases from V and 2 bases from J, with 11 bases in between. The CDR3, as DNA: TGTGCCAGCAGTTATATTGCCGCAGCCTACGAGCAGTACTTC. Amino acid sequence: CASSYIAAAYEQYF.

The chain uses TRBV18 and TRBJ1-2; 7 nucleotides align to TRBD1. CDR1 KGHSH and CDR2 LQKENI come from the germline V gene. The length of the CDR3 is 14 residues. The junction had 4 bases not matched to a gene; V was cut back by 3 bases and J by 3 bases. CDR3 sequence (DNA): TGTGCCAGCTCACCGACAGGGACCGACTATGGCTACACCTTC. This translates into CASSPTGTDYGYTF.

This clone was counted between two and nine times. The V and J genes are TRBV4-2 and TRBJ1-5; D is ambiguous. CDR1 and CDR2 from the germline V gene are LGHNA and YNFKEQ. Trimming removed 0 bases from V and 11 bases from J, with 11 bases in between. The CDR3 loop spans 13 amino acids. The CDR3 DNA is TGTGCCAGCAGCCAAGAGAAAAGCATCACCCAGCATTTT. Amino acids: CASSQEKSITQHF.

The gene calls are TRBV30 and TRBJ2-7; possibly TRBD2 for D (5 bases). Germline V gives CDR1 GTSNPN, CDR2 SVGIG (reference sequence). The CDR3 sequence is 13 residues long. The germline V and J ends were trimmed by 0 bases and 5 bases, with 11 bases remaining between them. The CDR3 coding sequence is TGTGCCTGGAGTGTACCCCCCGGGAACGAGCAGTACTTC. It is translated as CAWSVPPGNEQYF.

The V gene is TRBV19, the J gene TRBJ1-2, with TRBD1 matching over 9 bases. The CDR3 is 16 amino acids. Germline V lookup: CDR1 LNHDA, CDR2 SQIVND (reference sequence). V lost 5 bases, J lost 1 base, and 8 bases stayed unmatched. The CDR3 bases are TGTGCCAGTAGTTACCGGGACAGGGCGTTTAACTATGGCTACACCTTC. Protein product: CASSYRDRAFNYGYTF.

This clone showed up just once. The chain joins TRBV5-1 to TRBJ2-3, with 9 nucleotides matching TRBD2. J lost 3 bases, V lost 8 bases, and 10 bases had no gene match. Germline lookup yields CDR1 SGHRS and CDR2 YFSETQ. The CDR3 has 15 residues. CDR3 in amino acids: CASTPSGVGTDTQYF. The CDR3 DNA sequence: TGCGCCAGTACACCTAGCGGGGTGGGTACAGATACGCAGTATTTT.

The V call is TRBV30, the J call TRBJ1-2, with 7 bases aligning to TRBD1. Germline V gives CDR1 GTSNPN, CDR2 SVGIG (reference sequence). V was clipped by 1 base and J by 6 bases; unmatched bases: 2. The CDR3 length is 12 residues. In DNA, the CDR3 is TGTGCCTGGAGTGGACAGGGCGATGGCTACACCTTC. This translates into CAWSGQGDGYTF.

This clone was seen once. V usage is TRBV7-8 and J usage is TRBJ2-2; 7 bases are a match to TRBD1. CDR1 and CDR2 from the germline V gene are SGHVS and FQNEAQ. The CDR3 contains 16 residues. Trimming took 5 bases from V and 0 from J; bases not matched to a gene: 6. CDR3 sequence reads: CASSPLTGTNTGELFF. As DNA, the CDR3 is TGTGCCAGCAGCCCCCTGACAGGGACGAACACCGGGGAGCTGTTTTTT.

The CDR3 DNA sequence: TGTGCCAGTCGAGGCCAAGGGAAGGGGGTCGGCGGGGAGCTGTTTTTT. Residues: CASRGQGKGVGGELFF. The V and J genes are TRBV19 and TRBJ2-2; weak D call: TRBD1 (6 bases). Deletions cut 8 bases from V and 7 bases from J, with 23 bases between. The CDR3 consists of 16 residues. Germline V lookup: CDR1 LNHDA, CDR2 SQIVND (reference sequence).

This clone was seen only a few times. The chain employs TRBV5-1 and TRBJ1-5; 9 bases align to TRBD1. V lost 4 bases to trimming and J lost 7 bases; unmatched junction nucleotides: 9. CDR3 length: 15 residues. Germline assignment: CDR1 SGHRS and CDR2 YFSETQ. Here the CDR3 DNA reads TGCGCCAGCAGCCCATCAACAGGGGGCGGCCAGCCCCAGCATTTT. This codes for CASSPSTGGGQPQHF.

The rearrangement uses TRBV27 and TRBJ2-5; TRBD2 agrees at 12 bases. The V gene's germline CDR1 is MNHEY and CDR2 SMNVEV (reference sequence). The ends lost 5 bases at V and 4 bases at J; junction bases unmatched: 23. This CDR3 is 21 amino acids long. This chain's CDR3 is CASSPTPPTGLAGGRRETQYF. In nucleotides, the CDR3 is TGTGCCAGCAGTCCAACACCCCCGACGGGCCTAGCGGGGGGGCGCCGAGAGACCCAGTACTTC.

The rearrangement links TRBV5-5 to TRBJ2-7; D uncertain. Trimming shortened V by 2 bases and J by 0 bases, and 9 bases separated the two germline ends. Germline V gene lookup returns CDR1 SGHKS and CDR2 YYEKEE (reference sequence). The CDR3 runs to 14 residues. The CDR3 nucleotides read TGTGCCAGCAGCTTTCGGTTAAGCTCCTACGAGCAGTACTTC. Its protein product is CASSFRLSSYEQYF.